Detailed here is one T cell receptor beta chain. First-strand cDNA relied on TRAV- and TRBV-specific primers spanning alpha and beta chains. The TCRs were subjected to amplification over about 19 PCR cycles employing a constant-region primer in conjunction with a V-primer adapter. TCRdb itself ran the reads through MiXCR, one entry per CDR3 protein. The repertoire includes 65,000 to 85,000 distinct CDR3 sequences, around 17% of them detected once, and roughly 1.4% sits in the top ten. Documented time point: after trial treatment. The treatment is: LDRT plus nivolumab, ipilimumab, low-dose cyclophosphamide and aspirin (RACIN trial). The donors' regimen was nivolumab, ipilimumab, aspirin, low-dose cyclophosphamide and low-dose radiotherapy. The data stem from a study of low-dose radiotherapy and immunotherapy resistance in tumors. As for the study in general: Every six weeks patients received intravenous ipilimumab 1 mg/kg, and every two weeks they received intravenous nivolumab 240 mg. Every day for four cycles from cycle 1 day 1, patients took 300 mg of oral aspirin.

This CDR3 region has 16 residues. Per the germline V gene, CDR1 is SGHAT and CDR2 is FQNNGV. The V and J ends lost 1 base and 2 bases respectively, with 15 bases between them. Source: PBMCs, taken after low-dose radiotherapy plus immunotherapy. The genes are TRBV11-2 and TRBJ2-7, with D maybe TRBD1 (7 bases). The sequence came from a male donor with prostate cancer. Here the CDR3 reads CASSLGPPGGTYEQYF. Written as DNA, the CDR3 is TGTGCCAGCAGCTTAGGGCCCCCAGGGGGGACCTACGAGCAGTACTTC.